This T cell receptor (beta chain) appears in the sequencing data of a study of CD8+ T cells in alopecia areata. CDR1 and CDR2 (germline): GKSSPN, SITVG. This CDR3 region has 14 residues. The V segment lost 8 bases and the J segment 1 base; nucleotides outside the gene matches: 3. This clone has more than one count but fewer than ten. Antigen specificity is unknown. All gene names here are mouse names. The read ends 4 residues early relative to the CDR3; the germline J gene fills the gap. RNA, once extracted, was reverse transcribed into cDNA for use as the sequencing template. Assay used: immunoSEQ multiplex PCR; TCRdb lists only in-frame clones, some missing. The record shows around 9,600 clones for this sample, with no singletons present. The study, taken as a whole, reports: Possibly because of HLA-related factors, TCR sharing was less clear across patients than in mice. Lesional scalp exceeded normal scalp in clonality, especially in alopecia totalis/universalis.

Separation of pooled cutaneous lymph node cells was by sorting with CD4, CD8alpha, NKG2D, NKG2ACE and other markers. Sequences were obtained from CD8+ T cells sorted from a lymph node. The TCR sequence derives from a C3H/HeJ mouse with alopecia areata. MHC haplotype of the strain: H2-k. The V call is TRBV31, the J call TRBJ2-5; 13 bases align to TRBD2. This CDR3 is CAQGLGGHQDTQYF. The covered CDR3 bases are TGTGCCCAAGGACTGGGGGGGCACCAAGAC.